Only a few counts were recorded for the clone carrying this T cell receptor (beta chain). Its matching antigen is unknown. This entry is derived from a study of T cells after yellow fever vaccination. Study-level points and caveats: Detected again after the booster were most primary-vaccination clones, at 95% to 97% CD4 and more than 70% CD8. Researchers noted that a small share of clonotypes showed up in both CD4 and CD8 compartments. Researchers cautioned that FACS-sorted repertoires could harbor abundant clonotypes contaminating from the bulk population.

They built TCR cDNA with 5'RACE template switching, a step that put in a universal primer site and UMIs. TCRdb used MiXCR to reprocess the 5' RACE reads, holding one entry per CDR3 protein. The top ten hold about 3% of the sample, which has about 340,000 distinct CDR3 sequences, approximately 13% seen once. Germline assignment: CDR1 SGHRS and CDR2 YFSETQ. The CDR3 covers 15 residues. V was pared by 0 bases and J by 8 bases, with 12 bases between. The material was CD4+ T cells sorted from PBMCs, obtained 15 days after the yellow fever booster vaccination. The sequence was obtained from a young man who received the YFV17D yellow fever vaccine. V is TRBV5-1 and J is TRBJ1-6; no reliable D call. Here the CDR3 DNA reads TGCGCCAGCAGCTTGGAATCCCCGAAAGATTCACCCCTCCACTTT. The encoded protein is CASSLESPKDSPLHF.